One sample yielded the 14 T cell receptor beta chains listed below, sequenced in a study of blood T cell repertoires in COVID-19 (dated by TCRdb to about 2020). The method was the immunoSEQ multiplex PCR assay. Entries here come from immuneACCESS through TCRdb and include only in-frame sequences with V and J called. Some clones fail to appear in such tables; in the studies checked, an unresolved V gene covers under half of the shortfall, and the cause of the remainder is unknown. The sample includes just under 50,000 clones, with about 80% observed a single time. The top ten clones comprise about 25% of the sample. Source material: peripheral blood. Source of these receptors: a man between 65 and 85 years old with acute or convalescent COVID-19.

V gene TRBV2 combines with J gene TRBJ1-6, with D perhaps TRBD1 (6 bases). This CDR3 has 15 amino acids. Trimming removed 2 bases at V and 5 bases at J, with 10 bases between. In germline, CDR1 is SNHLY, CDR2 FYNNEI. CDR3 DNA sequence: TGTGCCAGCAGTGAACGAGGACAGAATAATTCACCCCTCCACTTT. It yields the protein CASSERGQNNSPLHF.

CDR3 nucleotide sequence: TGTGCCAGCCACGACTACTACAATGAGCAGTTCTTC. Amino acid sequence: CASHDYYNEQFF. The V call is TRBV6-6, the J call TRBJ2-1, with D possibly being TRBD2 (5 bases). CDR3 length: 12 amino acids. The V end was cut by 8 bases, the J end by 3 bases, with 8 bases between. Germline V CDR1 and CDR2: MNHNY, SVGAGI (reference sequence).

This rearrangement joins TRBV14 to TRBJ1-2, with 8 bases identical to TRBD1. V lost 2 bases to trimming and J lost 6 bases; unmatched junction nucleotides: 5. Germline-derived CDR1 and CDR2 are SGHDN and FVKESK. The CDR3 totals 14 residues. The CDR3 here is CASSQTGGRDGYTF. For the CDR3, the DNA is TGTGCCAGCAGCCAAACAGGGGGACGGGATGGCTACACCTTC.

The V and J genes are TRBV6-5 and TRBJ2-7, with TRBD2 matching 9 bases. CDR1 and CDR2 from the germline V gene are MNHEY and SVGAGI. The CDR3 consists of 15 residues. J lost 5 bases, V lost 2 bases, and 7 bases had no gene match. The CDR3 sequence is CASSYGVAGVHEQYF. The CDR3 region has the DNA TGTGCCAGCAGTTACGGTGTAGCGGGAGTCCACGAGCAGTACTTC.

V gene TRBV10-3 combines with J gene TRBJ2-5, with D possibly being TRBD1 (6 bases). The germline V and J ends were trimmed by 2 bases and 5 bases, with 21 bases remaining between them. Germline values: CDR1 ENHRY, CDR2 SYGVKD. The CDR3 is made up of 17 amino acids. The CDR3 nucleotides read TGTGCCATCAGTGAGCCTACTACGGGCAGGGGTAGGGAGACCCAGTACTTC. Residues: CAISEPTTGRGRETQYF.

In its sample, this clone was seen a few times. V is TRBV4-2 and J is TRBJ1-2; no clear D gene. The CDR3 runs 15 residues. The V and J ends lost 1 base and 3 bases respectively, with 12 bases between them. Germline V lookup: CDR1 LGHNA, CDR2 YNFKEQ. CDR3 residues: CASSQGTEGYYGYTF. DNA for the CDR3: TGTGCCAGCAGCCAAGGAACCGAGGGCTACTATGGCTACACCTTC.

This clone turned up a few times. The chain employs TRBV15 and TRBJ1-1; 7 bases are shared with TRBD1. With 3 bases clipped from V and 2 bases from J, the junction kept 12 bases outside the gene matches. This CDR3 spans 17 amino acids. CDR1 and CDR2 (germline): LNHNV, YYDKDF (reference sequence). CDR3 sequence reads: CATSRRTGDIENTEAFF. The DNA of the CDR3 is TGTGCCACCAGCAGGCGAACAGGGGATATAGAAAACACTGAAGCTTTCTTT.

J is TRBJ1-5 and V is TRBV7-8, with a weak D call TRBD1 (6 bases). The CDR3 runs 14 residues. V lost 5 bases and J lost 6, with 14 bases in between. Germline CDR1 reads SGHVS; CDR2 reads FQNEAQ. The CDR3, as DNA: TGTGCCAGCAGCCCAGGGAGGGGGAGTCAGCCCCAGCATTTT. As protein: CASSPGRGSQPQHF.

This sequence joins TRBV2 and TRBJ2-3, with D unresolved. The CDR3 sequence is 13 residues long. V gave up 2 bases and J gave up 9 bases, with 12 bases separating them. Germline V CDR1 and CDR2: SNHLY, FYNNEI. In DNA form, the CDR3 reads TGTGCCAGCAGTGAAATTAACGGTGAAACGCAGTATTTT. Amino acids: CASSEINGETQYF.

For the CDR3, the DNA is TGTGCCAGCAGCTTAGATGCAGGGCTCACTGAAGCTTTCTTT. Translation gives CASSLDAGLTEAFF. The chain employs TRBV11-1 and TRBJ1-1; D may be TRBD1 (5 bases). The germline gives CDR1 SGHAT, CDR2 FQDESV (reference sequence). Trimming pared 1 base from V and 4 bases from J, leaving 10 bases between. This CDR3 comprises 14 residues.

The chain employs TRBV5-1 and TRBJ2-1, with 15 bases that match TRBD2. Trimming took 4 bases from V and 6 from J; bases not matched to a gene: 5. The CDR3 contains 16 residues. Germline V CDR1 and CDR2: SGHRS, YFSETQ. CDR3 nucleotides: TGCGCCAGCAGCCGAAGGACTAGCGGGGGGGGCAATGAGCAGTTCTTC. Its protein product is CASSRRTSGGGNEQFF.

This clone was recorded many times. V gene TRBV7-9 combines with J gene TRBJ1-1; no firm D call. This CDR3 comprises 15 residues. Germline V CDR1 and CDR2: SEHNR, FQNEAQ (reference sequence). The V end lost 4 bases, the J end lost 1 base, and 13 bases lay between the germline ends. CDR3 in DNA: TGTGCCAGCAGCTCTTTCCGGGGTCCGAACACTGAAGCTTTCTTT. It yields the protein CASSSFRGPNTEAFF.

The chain is built from TRBV5-1 and TRBJ2-5; TRBD1 aligns across 8 bases. Germline CDR1 reads SGHRS; CDR2 reads YFSETQ. The CDR3 extends over 15 amino acids. V shed 4 bases and J 6 bases; nucleotides not matched to a gene: 11. The CDR3 protein is CASSLPQGVGQTQYF. CDR3 bases: TGCGCCAGCAGCCTCCCACAGGGGGTTGGACAGACCCAGTACTTC. The variable domain in full, completed from reference TRBV5-1 and TRBJ2-5, reads KAGVTQTPRYLIKTRGQQVTLSCSPISGHRSVSWYQQTPGQGLQFLFEYFSETQRNKGNFPGRFSGRQFSNSRSEMNVSTLELGDSALYLCASSLPQGVGQTQYFGPGTRLLVL.

This clone came up a few times. The chain combines TRBV6-6 with TRBJ1-1; D is possibly TRBD1 (6 bases). V lost 6 bases to trimming and J lost 6 bases, with 11 bases between them. The CDR3 loop spans 12 amino acids. In germline, CDR1 is MNHNY, CDR2 SVGAGI (reference sequence). The CDR3 region has the DNA TGTGCCAGCAGGCAGGGGTGGGCTGAAGCTTTCTTT. This encodes CASRQGWAEAFF.